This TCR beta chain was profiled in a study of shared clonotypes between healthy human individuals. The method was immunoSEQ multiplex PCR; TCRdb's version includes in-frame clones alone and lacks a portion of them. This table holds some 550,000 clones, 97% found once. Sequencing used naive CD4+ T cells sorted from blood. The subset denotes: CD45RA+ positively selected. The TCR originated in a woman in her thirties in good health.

CDR3 sequence: CASSWTGKETQYF. In nucleotides, the CDR3 is TGTGCCAGCAGCTGGACAGGGAAAGAGACCCAGTACTTC. The chain is built from TRBV11-2 and TRBJ2-5; 8 bases agree with TRBD1. Germline V lookup: CDR1 SGHAT, CDR2 FQNNGV. With 4 bases clipped from V and 3 bases from J, the junction kept 1 base outside the gene matches. The CDR3 runs to 13 residues. The variable domain in full, completed from reference TRBV11-2 and TRBJ2-5, reads EAGVAQSPRYKIIEKRQSVAFWCNPISGHATLYWYQQILGQGPKLLIQFQNNGVVDDSQLPKDRFSAERLKGVDSTLKIQPAKLEDSAVYLCASSWTGKETQYFGPGTRLLVL.